This T cell receptor beta chain is drawn from a study of blood T cell repertoires in COVID-19. On the study more broadly: COVID-19 samples collected from the United States, Italy and Spain covered acute and convalescent phases.

Germline CDR1 and CDR2: LGHNA and YSLEER. The CDR3 runs to 16 residues. With V trimmed by 0 bases and J by 2 bases, 4 bases remained unmatched. TCRdb's copy holds only in-frame clones and misses some; the assay was immunoSEQ multiplex PCR. Of about 50,000 clones in the sample, 75% to 90% were seen once. The V and J genes are TRBV4-3 and TRBJ1-1; 9 nucleotides line up with TRBD1. The TCR originated in a human donor with active COVID-19. The donor label of this sample is uncertain. The sample was peripheral blood. The CDR3 DNA is TGCGCCAGCAGCCAAGACAGGGACAGGGAAAACACTGAAGCTTTCTTT. Encoded protein: CASSQDRDRENTEAFF.